A selection of T cell receptor beta chains follows, all from one sample in a study of long-term antiretroviral therapy in people with HIV. Using immunoSEQ multiplex PCR, the repertoire was profiled, and TCRdb retains in-frame clones only, with some absent. The data contain approximately 25,000 clones, roughly three quarters of them singletons. Here the sequenced sample was unsorted PBMCs, taken 2.1 years after starting antiretroviral therapy. The receptors were gathered from a man under 40 with HIV. Each CDR3 is given with its conserved first and last residue. D genes are given only for firm matches. A clone size is listed for some rows: how often the clone was seen (once, few, many), or a class if it is expanded.

D gene	V gene	clone size	J gene	CDR3 protein	CDR3 DNA
TRBD1	TRBV6-6	-	TRBJ1-2	CASSATGTGDDYTF	TGTGCCAGCAGTGCTACCGGGACAGGGGACGACTACACCTTC
-	TRBV6-5	few	TRBJ2-2	CASSHGHPGELFF	TGTGCCAGCAGCCACGGACACCCCGGGGAGCTGTTTTTT
TRBD1	TRBV2	-	TRBJ1-2	CASSYDRASDGYTF	TGTGCCAGCAGCTACGACAGGGCCTCTGATGGCTACACCTTC
TRBD1	TRBV30	few	TRBJ1-6	CAWSRQGANSPLHF	TGTGCCTGGAGTCGCCAGGGGGCAAATTCACCCCTCCACTTT
-	TRBV2	few	TRBJ2-2	CASKETGMNTGELFF	TGTGCCAGCAAAGAAACGGGGATGAACACCGGGGAGCTGTTTTTT
-	TRBV6-1	once	TRBJ1-1	CASSVSTAEAFF	TGTGCCAGCAGTGTCAGCACAGCTGAAGCTTTCTTT
-	TRBV27	-	TRBJ1-5	CASSYLQGSQPQHF	TGTGCCAGCAGTTACTTACAGGGAAGTCAGCCCCAGCATTTT
TRBD1	TRBV2	few	TRBJ1-2	CASNGPGQLNYGYTF	TGTGCCAGCAACGGACCGGGACAGTTGAACTATGGCTACACCTTC
TRBD1	TRBV27	few	TRBJ2-7	CASGIGQGYEQYF	TGTGCCAGCGGTATCGGACAGGGCTACGAGCAGTACTTC
-	TRBV7-9	once	TRBJ2-1	CASSPFGGGENEQFF	TGTGCCAGCAGCCCGTTCGGGGGAGGAGAAAATGAGCAGTTCTTC
-	TRBV6-1	-	TRBJ1-4	CASGPRSLNEKLFF	TGTGCCAGCGGCCCCAGGTCCCTTAATGAAAAACTGTTTTTT
-	TRBV18	-	TRBJ2-7	CASSPPYGYEQYF	TGTGCCAGCTCACCACCCTACGGATACGAGCAGTACTTC
-	TRBV7-2	-	TRBJ2-5	CASSLAGKETQYF	TGTGCCAGCAGCTTAGCGGGTAAAGAGACCCAGTACTTC
-	TRBV10-3	-	TRBJ2-2	CAISAQKDTGELFF	TGTGCCATCAGTGCACAGAAAGACACCGGGGAGCTGTTTTTT
-	TRBV18	-	TRBJ1-5	CASSPVIEGTQHF	TGTGCCAGCTCCCCAGTGATCGAGGGGACCCAGCATTTT
-	TRBV5-1	-	TRBJ1-4	CASSTTGYTNEKLFF	TGCGCCAGCAGTACTACAGGGTATACTAATGAAAAACTGTTTTTT
-	TRBV18	-	TRBJ2-5	CASSPGKGPYQETQYF	TGTGCCAGCTCACCAGGCAAGGGACCGTACCAAGAGACCCAGTACTTC
TRBD2	TRBV11-2	few	TRBJ2-3	CASSFGLAGGTDTQYF	TGTGCCAGCAGCTTTGGACTAGCGGGAGGCACAGATACGCAGTATTTT
TRBD2	TRBV10-1	-	TRBJ2-1	CASSNGLVGNSVNEQFF	TGCGCCAGCAGTAATGGACTAGTCGGAAATAGTGTGAATGAGCAGTTCTTC
-	TRBV5-6	-	TRBJ2-3	CASSRPTTTDTQYF	TGTGCCAGCAGCAGGCCCACAACTACAGATACGCAGTATTTT
TRBD1	TRBV9	-	TRBJ2-1	CASSVNPGQDILYNEQFF	TGTGCCAGCAGCGTAAATCCGGGACAGGACATCCTCTACAATGAGCAGTTCTTC
-	TRBV7-9	-	TRBJ1-3	CASSTDGQRRGNTIYF	TGTGCCAGCAGCACCGACGGACAGCGGAGGGGAAACACCATATATTTT
-	TRBV7-9	-	TRBJ1-3	CASSFYSSGNTIYF	TGTGCCAGCAGCTTTTACAGCTCTGGAAACACCATATATTTT
-	TRBV5-1	-	TRBJ1-6	CASSFESSYNSPLHF	TGCGCCAGCAGCTTCGAGTCCTCCTATAATTCACCCCTCCACTTT
TRBD1	TRBV18	-	TRBJ1-2	CASSPKQGQNYGYTF	TGTGCCAGCTCACCAAAGCAGGGACAGAACTATGGCTACACCTTC
-	TRBV19	-	TRBJ2-3	CASSIPGPGFPPPQYF	TGTGCCAGTAGTATCCCCGGGCCTGGCTTTCCCCCCCCGCAGTATTTT
-	TRBV5-4	once	TRBJ1-1	CASSFRGSPKAFF	TGTGCCAGCAGCTTCAGGGGTTCCCCTAAGGCTTTCTTT
-	TRBV27	-	TRBJ2-5	CASSSGGGRETQYF	TGTGCCAGCAGTTCGGGAGGGGGCAGAGAGACCCAGTACTTC
TRBD1	TRBV7-9	-	TRBJ2-7	CASIPGRGLEQYF	TGTGCCAGCATCCCCGGCAGGGGGCTGGAGCAGTACTTC
-	TRBV7-8	-	TRBJ1-1	CASSLVIGNTEAFF	TGTGCCAGCAGCTTAGTGATCGGGAACACTGAAGCTTTCTTT
TRBD2	TRBV7-2	-	TRBJ2-2	CASSLGPAGGLSGELFF	TGTGCCAGCAGCTTAGGACCAGCGGGGGGGCTTAGCGGGGAGCTGTTTTTT
-	TRBV7-3	-	TRBJ2-1	CASSPMGGSYNEQFF	TGTGCCAGCAGCCCCATGGGCGGCTCCTACAATGAGCAGTTCTTC
-	TRBV6-6	-	TRBJ1-1	CASSYSRATEAFF	TGTGCCAGCAGTTACTCGAGGGCCACTGAAGCTTTCTTT
TRBD2	TRBV15	-	TRBJ2-5	CATSPGLAGGTETQYF	TGTGCCACCAGCCCGGGACTAGCGGGAGGGACGGAGACCCAGTACTTC
-	TRBV6-1	once	TRBJ1-4	CASTDSERGKLFF	TGTGCCAGCACCGACTCAGAACGGGGAAAACTGTTTTTT
-	TRBV9	-	TRBJ1-2	CASSRGSRGRGYTF	TGTGCCAGCAGCCGTGGGTCTAGGGGCCGGGGCTACACCTTC
-	TRBV6-5	-	TRBJ1-6	CASSYSGGDNSPLHF	TGTGCCAGCAGTTACTCTGGAGGTGACAATTCACCCCTCCACTTT
-	TRBV6-5	-	TRBJ1-4	CASSYASGPLGEKLFF	TGTGCCAGCAGTTACGCATCCGGGCCCTTGGGAGAAAAACTGTTTTTT
-	TRBV27	-	TRBJ2-7	CASSFSGAYYEQYF	TGTGCCAGCAGTTTTAGCGGCGCTTACTACGAGCAGTACTTC
-	TRBV5-1	-	TRBJ2-6	CASTEVLAGANVLTF	TGCGCCAGCACTGAGGTCCTCGCGGGGGCCAACGTCCTGACTTTC
-	TRBV5-1	few	TRBJ2-7	CASSASFGEQYF	TGCGCCAGCAGCGCCTCTTTCGGCGAGCAGTACTTC
TRBD1	TRBV18	-	TRBJ1-6	CASSPRQGVDNSPLHF	TGTGCCAGCTCACCACGACAGGGTGTAGATAATTCACCCCTCCACTTT
-	TRBV25-1	-	TRBJ1-1	CASSNAGENTEAFF	TGTGCCAGCAGTAACGCCGGGGAGAACACTGAAGCTTTCTTT
-	TRBV6-1	-	TRBJ1-5	CASGNNQPQHF	TGTGCCAGCGGGAACAATCAGCCCCAGCATTTT
TRBD1	TRBV18	-	TRBJ1-1	CASSPAPTGGTEAFF	TGTGCCAGCTCACCGGCCCCGACAGGGGGCACTGAAGCTTTCTTT